This passage covers 25 T cell receptor beta chains from one sample sequenced in a study of CD8 T cells in Susac syndrome. Random hexamers primed reverse transcription of roughly 0.5 to 1 ug RNA. TCRdb redid the calling of the immunoSEQ multiplex PCR reads with MiXCR, one entry per CDR3 protein. Of approximately 74,000 distinct CDR3 sequences listed, 90% to 95% are singletons. The sequenced material came from CD4+ T cells from PBMCs. These receptors all stem from a human donor with Susac syndrome.

The J gene is TRBJ2-4, the V gene TRBV6-5; TRBD1 or TRBD2 may be the D gene (6 bases each). The germline gives CDR1 MNHEY, CDR2 SVGAGI. Trimming pared 2 bases from V and 0 bases from J, leaving 8 bases between. This CDR3 region has 15 residues. CDR3 sequence (DNA): TGTGCCAGCAGTTACGGGGGGCTAGCCAAAAACATTCAGTACTTC. This sequence encodes CASSYGGLAKNIQYF.

This chain joins TRBV7-2 and TRBJ1-5; D is ambiguous. V shed 0 bases and J shed 1 base, with 10 bases lying between them. Germline V gene lookup returns CDR1 SGHTA and CDR2 FQGNSA. This CDR3 spans 16 amino acids. For the CDR3, the DNA is TGTGCCAGCAGCTTAGCAGGATCTATAAGCAATCAGCCCCAGCATTTT. The encoded protein is CASSLAGSISNQPQHF.

The chain joins TRBV11-2 to TRBJ2-4, with 8 positions matching TRBD2. The CDR3 loop spans 14 amino acids. V shed 2 bases and J 8 bases; nucleotides not matched to a gene: 5. CDR1 and CDR2 (germline): SGHAT, FQNNGV. Here the CDR3 reads CASSLTSGSDIQYF. CDR3 DNA: TGTGCCAGCAGCTTAACCAGCGGGAGTGACATTCAGTACTTC.

The chain is built from TRBV7-2 and TRBJ1-1; D is undetermined. The CDR3 length is 16 residues. The V end was cut by 0 bases, the J end by 0 bases, with 11 bases between. Per germline, CDR1 SGHTA and CDR2 FQGNSA. The CDR3 DNA sequence: TGTGCCAGCAGCTTAGCCGGCGGGCAGATGAACACTGAAGCTTTCTTT. As protein: CASSLAGGQMNTEAFF. The full variable domain, with the rest looked up from reference TRBV7-2 and TRBJ1-1, is GAGVSQSPSNKVTEKGKDVELRCDPISGHTALYWYRQSLGQGLEFLIYFQGNSAPDKSGLPSDRFSAERTGGSVSTLTIQRTQQEDSAVYLCASSLAGGQMNTEAFFGQGTRLTVV.

This clonotype showed up just once. The V call is TRBV2, the J call TRBJ2-1; no definite D call. Germline CDR1 SNHLY, CDR2 FYNNEI. The length of the CDR3 is 9 residues. Trimming cost V 3 bases and J 15 bases, with 6 bases left between them. The CDR3 bases are TGTGCCAGCAGTGATGGTCCGTTCTTC. Its protein product is CASSDGPFF.

The table lists this clonotype with a few counts. The chain carries TRBV28 and TRBJ1-1; D not resolved. This CDR3 comprises 11 residues. Germline V gene sequence: CDR1 MDHEN, CDR2 SYDVKM. V was cut by 5 bases and J by 7 bases, with 8 bases left in between. CDR3 coding DNA: TGTGCCAGCAGTCCCAATCGTGAAGCTTTCTTT. It is translated as CASSPNREAFF.

The chain uses TRBV7-7 and TRBJ2-1; 10 nucleotides line up with TRBD2. With 5 bases clipped from V and 7 bases from J, the junction kept 11 bases outside the gene matches. CDR3 length: 16 residues. CDR1 is SSHAT, CDR2 FNYEAQ, per germline (reference sequence). The CDR3 DNA reads as TGTGCCAGCAGCCCCCAATTAGCGGGGGGTCCGAATGAGCAGTTCTTC. As protein: CASSPQLAGGPNEQFF.

The rearrangement joins TRBV7-8 to TRBJ2-3; a possible D gene is TRBD2 (5 bases). The V end was cut by 2 bases, the J end by 9 bases, with 24 bases between. The germline CDR1 and CDR2 sequences are SGHVS and FQNEAQ. This CDR3 has 17 residues. The CDR3 DNA reads as TGTGCCAGCAGCTTAAGTGGCGGAGAGCGAGGGAGAGGAACGCAGTATTTT. Its protein product is CASSLSGGERGRGTQYF.

The genes are TRBV19 and TRBJ2-2; D not resolved. This CDR3 comprises 14 residues. CDR1 and CDR2 (germline): LNHDA, SQIVND (reference sequence). The V end lost 3 bases, the J end lost 4 bases, and 9 bases lay between the germline ends. The CDR3 sequence: CASSIGSATGELFF. In nucleotides, the CDR3 is TGTGCCAGTAGTATCGGCAGTGCCACCGGGGAGCTGTTTTTT.

J is TRBJ2-7 and V is TRBV19, with D possibly TRBD2 on 6 matching bases. This CDR3 contains 15 residues. V lost 6 bases to trimming and J lost 4 bases, with 19 bases between them. The germline V gene has CDR1 LNHDA and CDR2 SQIVND (reference sequence). This CDR3 reads CASSPVEGLAYEQYF. The CDR3 coding sequence is TGTGCCAGTAGCCCCGTGGAGGGCCTGGCGTACGAGCAGTACTTC.

The genes are TRBV9 and TRBJ2-6; D unclear. Germline lookup yields CDR1 SGDLS and CDR2 YYNGEE. V lost 0 bases, J lost 0 bases, and 7 bases lay in between. The CDR3 totals 16 residues. CDR3 protein: CASSVGHHSGANVLTF. Here the CDR3 DNA reads TGTGCCAGCAGCGTAGGCCACCACTCTGGGGCCAACGTCCTGACTTTC.

The chain uses TRBV7-9 and TRBJ2-5; D perhaps matches TRBD2 (5 bases). The CDR3 runs to 14 residues. V was pared by 5 bases and J by 3 bases, with 13 bases between. CDR1 is SEHNR, CDR2 FQNEAQ, per germline (reference sequence). As DNA, the CDR3 is TGTGCCAGCAGCCTAGAGGGCTATAAAGAGACCCAGTACTTC. Amino acid sequence: CASSLEGYKETQYF.

The V and J genes are TRBV24-1 and TRBJ2-1, with TRBD1 identical over 8 bases. The CDR3 runs to 13 residues. Germline V CDR1 and CDR2: KGHDR, SFDVKD. With 5 bases clipped from V and 5 bases from J, the junction kept 1 base outside the gene matches. The CDR3 region is CATSVGQDNEQFF. The CDR3 bases are TGTGCCACCAGTGTGGGACAGGACAATGAGCAGTTCTTC.

This rearrangement joins TRBV4-2 to TRBJ2-1; D is uncertain. The CDR3 covers 15 residues. V lost 0 bases to trimming and J lost 1 base, with 7 bases between them. In germline, CDR1 is LGHNA, CDR2 YNFKEQ. The chain's CDR3 is CASSQDYQSYNEQFF. CDR3 DNA: TGTGCCAGCAGCCAAGATTACCAGTCCTACAATGAGCAGTTCTTC.

This chain connects TRBV30 to TRBJ2-3, with 9 bases fitting TRBD2. V shed 8 bases, J shed 1 base, and the junction held 4 bases outside the gene matches. This CDR3 spans 13 amino acids. Per the germline V gene, CDR1 is GTSNPN and CDR2 is SVGIG (reference sequence). The CDR3: CAGIAGGTDTQYF. DNA for the CDR3: TGTGCCGGGATAGCGGGAGGCACAGATACGCAGTATTTT. Variable domain in full (rest from reference TRBV30 and TRBJ2-3): SQTIHQWPATLVQPVGSPLSLECTVEGTSNPNLYWYRQAAGRGLQLLFYSVGIGQISSEVPQNLSASRPQDRQFILSSKKLLLSDSGFYLCAGIAGGTDTQYFGPGTRLTVL.

The J gene is TRBJ2-1, the V gene TRBV7-2; perhaps TRBD1 as D (6 bases). The CDR3 sequence is 16 residues long. Germline values: CDR1 SGHTA, CDR2 FQGNSA. The V end was cut by 5 bases, the J end by 4 bases, with 18 bases between. Here the CDR3 DNA reads TGTGCCAGCAGCGGAGGACAGCGTCAGTGGTACAATGAGCAGTTCTTC. Its protein is CASSGGQRQWYNEQFF.

The CDR3 DNA follows: TGTGCCAGCAGTGAGTTAGGACTAGCGGGCATTCAGTACTTC. Its translation: CASSELGLAGIQYF. This chain uses TRBV6-1 with TRBJ2-4; 11 nucleotides match TRBD2. This CDR3 contains 14 residues. Germline V lookup: CDR1 MNHNS, CDR2 SASEGT. V gave up 3 bases and J gave up 9 bases; unmatched junction bases: 4.

The chain combines TRBV19 with TRBJ2-1, with D uncertain. Germline V CDR1 and CDR2: LNHDA, SQIVND (reference sequence). The CDR3 consists of 14 residues. Trimming stripped 5 bases from V and 6 bases from J, with 14 bases between. In DNA form, the CDR3 reads TGTGCCAGTAGTCTACACTCGTTCCCCAATGAGCAGTTCTTC. Amino acids: CASSLHSFPNEQFF.

The chain links TRBV10-3 to TRBJ2-3, with no clear D. V was shortened by 10 bases and J by 3 bases, with 8 bases between the two germline ends. Germline V lookup: CDR1 ENHRY, CDR2 SYGVKD. The CDR3 covers 11 residues. DNA for the CDR3: TGTGCCACCGGCGGAACAGATACGCAGTATTTT. Residues: CATGGTDTQYF.

The chain is built from TRBV5-4 and TRBJ1-3; D is undetermined. Germline loops: CDR1 SGHNT, CDR2 YYREEE (reference sequence). The CDR3 runs 16 residues. Trimming stripped 4 bases from V and 2 bases from J, with 16 bases between. CDR3 nucleotides: TGTGCCAGCAGCCCGGCCACCAATGAACCTGGAAACACCATATATTTT. Translated, it gives CASSPATNEPGNTIYF.

The chain couples TRBV5-1 to TRBJ2-5, with TRBD1 identical over 10 bases. The germline V gene encodes CDR1 SGHRS and CDR2 YFSETQ. The CDR3 consists of 17 residues. Trimming cost V 4 bases and J 5 bases; bases outside gene matches: 14. CDR3 residues: CASSPGTGVIEWETQYF. CDR3 DNA: TGCGCCAGCAGCCCCGGGACAGGGGTAATTGAGTGGGAGACCCAGTACTTC.

The chain is built from TRBV3-1 and TRBJ1-1; D is unclear. There are 15 residues in the CDR3. V was clipped by 4 bases and J by 1 base, with 13 bases between them. Per the germline V gene, CDR1 is LGHDT and CDR2 is YNNKEL (reference sequence). The CDR3 spells CASSRGGGTNTEAFF. The DNA of the CDR3 is TGTGCCAGCAGCCGGGGTGGCGGCACGAACACTGAAGCTTTCTTT.

The CDR3 nucleotides read TGTGCCATCAGTGTAAGAGGACAGGCCAACGAGCAGTACTTC. Protein: CAISVRGQANEQYF. This sequence joins TRBV10-3 and TRBJ2-7; 7 bases fit TRBD1. Germline-derived CDR1 and CDR2 are ENHRY and SYGVKD. CDR3 length equals 14 residues. After removal of 4 bases from V and 5 bases from J, the junction contained 8 bases not matched to a gene.

This clonotype was found once. The chain employs TRBV5-6 and TRBJ2-7; D remains ambiguous. The V gene's germline CDR1 is SGHDT and CDR2 YYEEEE. Trimming left V 2 bases short and J 3 bases short, with 3 bases between. The CDR3 runs 11 residues. Here the CDR3 DNA reads TGTGCCAGCAGCTTATTCTACGAGCAGTACTTC. Its protein product is CASSLFYEQYF.

The V gene is TRBV6-5, the J gene TRBJ2-1; a weak D match, TRBD1 (6 bases). Germline V gene data show CDR1 as MNHEY and CDR2 as SVGAGI. V lost 6 bases and J 9 bases, leaving 18 bases between the germline ends. The CDR3 consists of 14 residues. In nucleotides, the CDR3 is TGTGCCAGCAGCCGTCGACAGGTTGGGGGTGAGCAGTTCTTC. The encoded protein is CASSRRQVGGEQFF.